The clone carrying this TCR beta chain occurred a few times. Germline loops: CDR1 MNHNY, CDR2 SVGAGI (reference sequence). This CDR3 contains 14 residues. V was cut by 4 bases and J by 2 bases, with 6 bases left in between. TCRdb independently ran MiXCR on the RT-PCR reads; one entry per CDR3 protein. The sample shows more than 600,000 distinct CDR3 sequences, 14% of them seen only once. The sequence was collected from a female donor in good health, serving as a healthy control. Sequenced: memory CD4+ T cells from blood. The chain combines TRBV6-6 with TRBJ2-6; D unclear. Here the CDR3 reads CASSSYAGANVLTF. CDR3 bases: TGTGCCAGCAGTTCCTATGCTGGGGCCAACGTCCTGACTTTC.